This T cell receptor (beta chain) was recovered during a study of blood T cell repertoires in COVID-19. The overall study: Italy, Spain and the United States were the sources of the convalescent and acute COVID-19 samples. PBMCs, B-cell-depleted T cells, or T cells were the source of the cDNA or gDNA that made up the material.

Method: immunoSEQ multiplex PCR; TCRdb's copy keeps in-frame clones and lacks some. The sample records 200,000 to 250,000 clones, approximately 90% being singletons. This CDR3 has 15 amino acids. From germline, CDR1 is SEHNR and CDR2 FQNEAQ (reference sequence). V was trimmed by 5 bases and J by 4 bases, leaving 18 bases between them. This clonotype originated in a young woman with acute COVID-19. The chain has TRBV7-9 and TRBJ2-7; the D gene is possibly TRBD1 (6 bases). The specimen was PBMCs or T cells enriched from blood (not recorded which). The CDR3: CASSPWVGRGYEQYF. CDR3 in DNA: TGTGCCAGCAGCCCCTGGGTGGGCAGGGGATACGAGCAGTACTTC.